The 2 T cell receptor beta chains reported below all come from one sample, sequenced in a study of shared clonotypes between healthy human individuals. Here immunoSEQ multiplex PCR was the method, and the copy in TCRdb shows in-frame clones only, minus some. The sample shows around 1.9 million clones, roughly 93% of them seen only once. Naive CD8 populations comprised CD45RO-negative cells positively selected for CCR7, excluding terminally differentiated effector memory CD45RA+ cells. The sample comprised naive CD8+ T cells from PBMCs. The receptors come from a man younger than 30 in good health. Some clones in this sample may be carry-over from other donors' samples.

The chain combines TRBV5-8 with TRBJ2-3, with a possible D match to TRBD2 (5 bases). The CDR3 consists of 18 residues. Germline CDR1 reads SGHTS; CDR2 reads YDEGEE. V was shortened by 9 bases and J by 4 bases, with 30 bases between the two germline ends. The CDR3 nucleotides read TGTGCCACCAAAAGACCACACCAGGCTAGCCTTTTTGCAGATACGCAGTATTTT. Translated, it gives CATKRPHQASLFADTQYF.

V and J are TRBV28 and TRBJ1-4, with TRBD1 identical over 7 bases. Trimming removed 6 bases from V and 3 bases from J; junction bases left unmatched: 7. CDR1 is MDHEN, CDR2 SYDVKM, per germline. This CDR3 spans 15 amino acids. This CDR3 reads CASRPTGVSNEKLFF. The CDR3, as DNA: TGTGCCAGCAGACCAACAGGGGTATCTAATGAAAAACTGTTTTTT.